This T cell receptor (beta chain) is from a study of T cell changes during pregnancy in multiple sclerosis. CDR3 length equals 15 residues. V shed 1 base, J shed 4 bases, and the junction held 4 bases outside the gene matches. Germline CDR1 is SGHDT and CDR2 is YYEEEE. The data were produced by immunoSEQ multiplex PCR, yet TCRdb's version contains in-frame clones alone and is incomplete. The repertoire holds 4,000 to 6,000 clones, with more than 75% as singletons. The sequence came from a female donor in good health, enrolled as a control in a pregnancy study. This specimen consisted of CD8+ T cells from peripheral blood mononuclear cells, obtained in the second trimester of pregnancy. The chain joins TRBV5-6 to TRBJ1-3; 8 bases map to TRBD1. The CDR3 sequence is CASSLRTGSGNTIYF. The DNA for the CDR3 is TGTGCCAGCAGCTTGAGGACAGGGAGCGGAAACACCATATATTTT.